These T cell receptor beta chains were read from a single sample in a study of blood T cell dynamics during melanoma immunotherapy. Assay used: immunoSEQ multiplex PCR; TCRdb lists only in-frame clones, some missing. This table holds about 11,000 clones, more than 70% found once. The sequenced sample was blood, obtained from a patient treated with checkpoint blockade. The receptors derive from a human donor with melanoma. The CDR3 runs from the conserved cysteine through the conserved F or W. The order of the fields is clone size, V gene, J gene, D gene, CDR3 protein, CDR3 DNA. The D gene is left open where the match is weak. Rows give clone size only sometimes, using once, few, many, or a class for an expanded clone.

-	TRBV9	TRBJ2-4	-	CASTRGGPENIQYF	TGTGCCAGCACCCGCGGGGGCCCTGAGAACATTCAGTACTTC
-	TRBV14	TRBJ2-1	TRBD2	CASSLFTGSGGNEQFF	TGTGCCAGCAGCCTTTTCACAGGGTCGGGGGGGAATGAGCAGTTCTTC
-	TRBV29-1	TRBJ2-3	TRBD2	CSGIKRGGSTDTQYF	TGCAGCGGTATAAAGCGGGGGGGAAGCACAGATACGCAGTATTTT
-	TRBV9	TRBJ1-3	-	CASSGPDRSGNTIYF	TGTGCCAGCAGCGGCCCGGACCGCTCTGGAAACACCATATATTTT
-	TRBV18	TRBJ2-5	-	CASSPRQQETQYF	TGTGCCAGCTCACCACGGCAGCAAGAGACCCAGTACTTC
-	TRBV11-2	TRBJ2-1	-	CASSPNRGAYNEQFF	TGTGCCAGCAGCCCTAACCGGGGCGCCTACAATGAGCAGTTCTTC
-	TRBV4-3	TRBJ1-2	-	CASSRTGTRNRYGYTF	TGCGCCAGCAGCCGCACCGGGACGCGCAACCGCTATGGCTACACCTTC
-	TRBV18	TRBJ2-5	TRBD1	CASSRDRQQETQYF	TGTGCCAGCTCACGGGACAGACAGCAAGAGACCCAGTACTTC
-	TRBV18	TRBJ1-1	-	CASSPTRNTEAFF	TGTGCCAGCTCACCGACACGGAACACTGAAGCTTTCTTT
few	TRBV19	TRBJ2-5	-	CATARDTAETQYF	TGTGCCACCGCGAGGGACACCGCAGAGACCCAGTACTTC
-	TRBV6-4	TRBJ1-5	-	CASRHRVRGIYSNQPQHF	TGTGCCAGCAGACACAGGGTGAGGGGGATATATAGCAATCAGCCCCAGCATTTT
-	TRBV6-1	TRBJ2-3	TRBD2	CASSTTSGVTDTQYF	TGTGCCAGCAGTACGACTAGCGGGGTCACAGATACGCAGTATTTT
few	TRBV6-6	TRBJ1-2	TRBD1	CASSPGGTEYGYTF	TGTGCCAGCAGTCCCGGGGGGACAGAGTATGGCTACACCTTC
-	TRBV11-3	TRBJ1-1	TRBD1	CASSLGGGANTEAFF	TGTGCCAGCAGCTTAGGAGGGGGCGCGAACACTGAAGCTTTCTTT
-	TRBV19	TRBJ2-1	TRBD2	CASSIDRSSGSSYNEQFF	TGTGCCAGTAGTATAGATCGGTCTAGCGGTAGCTCCTACAATGAGCAGTTCTTC
-	TRBV27	TRBJ2-7	-	CASSSYNTGNEQYF	TGTGCCAGCAGTTCCTATAATACAGGGAACGAGCAGTACTTC
-	TRBV9	TRBJ1-1	-	CASSVFPNTEAFF	TGTGCCAGCAGCGTATTTCCGAACACTGAAGCTTTCTTT
-	TRBV29-1	TRBJ1-2	-	CSVVVGVNYGYTF	TGCAGCGTTGTAGTAGGGGTTAACTATGGCTACACCTTC
-	TRBV10-3	TRBJ2-1	-	CAISEYMLGSNEQFF	TGTGCCATCAGTGAGTACATGCTAGGCTCCAATGAGCAGTTCTTC
-	TRBV9	TRBJ1-5	-	CASSVGGGNQPQHF	TGTGCCAGCAGCGTAGGGGGGGGCAATCAGCCCCAGCATTTT
-	TRBV6-5	TRBJ1-5	-	CASRQYSNQPQHF	TGTGCCAGCAGGCAGTATAGCAATCAGCCCCAGCATTTT
-	TRBV6-5	TRBJ1-6	-	CASRFLSGESPLHF	TGTGCCAGCAGATTCCTATCCGGGGAGTCACCCCTCCACTTT
once	TRBV5-1	TRBJ2-5	-	CASSLAVGPSAQYF	TGCGCCAGCAGCTTGGCCGTAGGACCCTCGGCCCAGTACTTC
-	TRBV6-1	TRBJ2-3	TRBD2	CASSEIGTSGLFNTQYF	TGTGCCAGCAGTGAAATTGGGACTAGCGGACTTTTTAATACGCAGTATTTT
-	TRBV2	TRBJ2-3	-	CASSTPSRAVDTQYF	TGTGCCAGCAGCACTCCTAGTAGGGCAGTAGATACGCAGTATTTT
-	TRBV7-9	TRBJ2-2	-	CASSLGKRGTANTGELFF	TGTGCCAGCAGCTTAGGGAAACGGGGGACAGCGAACACCGGGGAGCTGTTTTTT
-	TRBV6-5	TRBJ2-3	TRBD1	CASGDRVSTDTQYF	TGTGCCAGCGGAGACAGGGTTAGCACAGATACGCAGTATTTT
-	TRBV7-9	TRBJ2-7	-	CASSRTGYEQYF	TGTGCCAGCAGTCGTACAGGGTACGAGCAGTACTTC
-	TRBV7-2	TRBJ2-5	-	CASSQEGYGTQYF	TGTGCCAGCAGCCAAGAAGGTTATGGGACCCAGTACTTC
-	TRBV19	TRBJ1-3	TRBD1	CASSDRGAGNTIYF	TGTGCCAGTAGCGACAGGGGGGCCGGAAACACCATATATTTT
-	TRBV5-1	TRBJ2-7	TRBD1	CASSLEGQLSSYEQYF	TGCGCCAGCAGCTTGGAGGGACAGCTGAGCTCCTACGAGCAGTACTTC
-	TRBV19	TRBJ2-3	-	CASRQTINTDTQYF	TGTGCCAGTAGACAAACTATTAACACAGATACGCAGTATTTT
-	TRBV4-3	TRBJ1-2	TRBD1	CASSQDLAGGTYGYTF	TGCGCCAGCAGCCAAGATCTGGCAGGGGGAACCTATGGCTACACCTTC
-	TRBV5-6	TRBJ2-6	TRBD1	CASSPKGAYSGANVLTF	TGTGCCAGCAGCCCGAAGGGGGCCTACTCTGGGGCCAACGTCCTGACTTTC
-	TRBV6-1	TRBJ2-1	TRBD2	CASRRPGLDFNEQFF	TGTGCCAGCAGGCGTCCGGGACTAGATTTCAATGAGCAGTTCTTC
-	TRBV6-5	TRBJ1-4	-	CASSYSKGGLDEKLFF	TGTGCCAGCAGTTACTCGAAGGGGGGTTTGGATGAAAAACTGTTTTTT
-	TRBV5-1	TRBJ2-3	-	CASSLSTDTQYF	TGCGCCAGCAGCCTTAGCACAGATACGCAGTATTTT
-	TRBV28	TRBJ2-7	-	CATGRGSYEQYF	TGTGCCACCGGGCGGGGCTCCTACGAGCAGTACTTC
-	TRBV18	TRBJ2-2	-	CASSPNSGRYTGELFF	TGTGCCAGCTCACCAAACTCAGGACGGTACACCGGGGAGCTGTTTTTT
-	TRBV7-2	TRBJ1-1	TRBD1	CASSLVGGTGTEAFF	TGTGCCAGCAGCTTAGTTGGGGGGACAGGAACTGAAGCTTTCTTT
-	TRBV18	TRBJ1-1	-	CASSPLDPGGTEAFF	TGTGCCAGCTCACCTTTGGACCCGGGGGGCACTGAAGCTTTCTTT